This is a list of T cell receptor beta chains from one sample in a study of blood T cells in healthy people across ages. TCRdb called the 5' RACE reads again in MiXCR, with one record for every CDR3 protein. The data hold some 690,000 distinct CDR3 sequences, with approximately 21% observed a single time. Material: blood. The receptor set was obtained from a man in his 70s in good health. CDR3s include the opening cysteine and the closing phenylalanine or tryptophan. Each record gives: D gene, V gene, J gene, clone size, CDR3 protein, CDR3 DNA. D genes are given only for firm matches. Not every row has a clone size; where given, it reads once, few, many or a size class.

.	TRBV3-1	TRBJ2-2	few	CASSELANTGELFF	TGTGCCAGCAGCGAACTAGCGAACACCGGGGAGCTGTTTTTT
.	TRBV6-6	TRBJ2-7	.	CASRSWIYSYEQYF	TGTGCCAGCAGAAGTTGGATATACTCCTACGAGCAGTACTTC
TRBD2	TRBV11-2	TRBJ2-5	few	CASSLDWTSGRNPQETQYF	TGTGCCAGCAGCTTAGATTGGACTAGCGGCAGAAACCCCCAAGAGACCCAGTACTTC
.	TRBV6-5	TRBJ2-6	.	CASSSRAPTGPTVLANVLTF	TGTGCCAGCAGTTCCCGGGCCCCTACAGGCCCCACAGTGTTGGCCAACGTCCTGACTTTC
.	TRBV4-1	TRBJ1-1	.	CASSQQTNLRANTEAFF	TGCGCCAGCAGCCAGCAGACGAACCTCAGGGCGAACACTGAAGCTTTCTTT
.	TRBV18	TRBJ2-4	.	CASSHQGNSAKNIQYF	TGTGCCAGCTCGCACCAGGGAAATTCGGCCAAAAACATTCAGTACTTC
.	TRBV7-2	TRBJ2-3	.	CASSFQTTDTQYF	TGTGCCAGCAGCTTCCAAACCACAGATACGCAGTATTTT
.	TRBV24-1	TRBJ2-2	few	CATSDPGTNTGELFF	TGTGCCACCAGTGATCCAGGGACGAACACCGGGGAGCTGTTTTTT
TRBD1	TRBV10-3	TRBJ2-1	.	CAINRGQGSNEQFF	TGTGCCATCAACAGGGGACAGGGGTCCAATGAGCAGTTCTTC
.	TRBV2	TRBJ1-4	few	CASGRTSETSEKLFF	TGTGCCAGCGGGAGGACATCCGAGACTAGTGAAAAACTGTTTTTT
.	TRBV6-5	TRBJ2-4	few	CASSSDRLAKNIQYF	TGTGCCAGCAGCTCCGACAGGCTAGCCAAAAACATTCAGTACTTC
.	TRBV11-2	TRBJ2-5	.	CASSLSIRRGETQYF	TGTGCCAGCAGCTTAAGTATCCGGCGGGGAGAGACCCAGTACTTC
.	TRBV5-6	TRBJ1-1	.	CASSLAAGMGTEAFF	TGTGCCAGCAGCTTGGCTGCCGGGATGGGCACTGAAGCTTTCTTT
.	TRBV28	TRBJ2-3	many	CASSLDLFTDTQYF	TGTGCCAGCAGTTTAGATCTCTTCACAGATACGCAGTATTTT
.	TRBV5-1	TRBJ2-1	many	CASSRDAGIFEQFF	TGCGCCAGCAGCCGGGACGCGGGGATTTTTGAGCAGTTCTTC
.	TRBV11-2	TRBJ2-5	.	CAGSLVGGIGTQYF	TGTGCCGGCAGCTTAGTTGGCGGGATCGGGACCCAGTACTTC
.	TRBV14	TRBJ2-3	few	CASSQDSDATDTQYF	TGTGCCAGCAGCCAAGATTCGGACGCCACAGATACGCAGTATTTT
.	TRBV27	TRBJ1-5	.	CASSLSIGGGNQPQHF	TGTGCCAGCAGTTTATCAATCGGGGGGGGCAATCAGCCCCAGCATTTT
.	TRBV9	TRBJ1-6	few	CASSVVPNSPLHF	TGTGCCAGCAGCGTAGTCCCTAATTCACCCCTCCACTTT
TRBD2	TRBV9	TRBJ2-5	.	CASSAGTSGSRETQYF	TGTGCCAGCAGCGCCGGGACTAGCGGGAGCCGGGAGACCCAGTACTTC
TRBD1	TRBV6-1	TRBJ1-1	few	CASRPLQGAGNTEAFF	TGTGCCAGCAGACCCCTCCAGGGGGCAGGGAACACTGAAGCTTTCTTT
.	TRBV14	TRBJ2-1	many	CASSPRTPLKIHNEQFF	TGTGCCAGCAGCCCTCGGACCCCACTAAAGATTCACAATGAGCAGTTCTTC
.	TRBV12-3/TRBV12-4	TRBJ2-7	.	CASSPIGRGISYEQYF	TGTGCCAGCAGCCCCATAGGGCGGGGCATTTCCTACGAGCAGTACTTC
.	TRBV5-1	TRBJ1-5	.	CASSFQTGDQPQHF	TGCGCCAGCAGCTTCCAGACAGGCGATCAGCCCCAGCATTTT
.	TRBV27	TRBJ2-7	few	CASSSSTSYEQYF	TGTGCCAGCAGTTCCTCGACCTCCTACGAGCAGTACTTC
.	TRBV27	TRBJ1-5	.	CASSLYKDIQPQHF	TGTGCCAGCAGTTTATATAAGGATATTCAGCCCCAGCATTTT
TRBD1	TRBV5-1	TRBJ2-5	.	CASSLIAPTGGGETQYF	TGCGCCAGCAGCTTAATTGCCCCGACAGGGGGCGGGGAGACCCAGTACTTC
.	TRBV12-3/TRBV12-4	TRBJ1-2	.	CASSLVRGNGYTF	TGTGCCAGCAGTTTAGTAAGAGGGAATGGCTACACCTTC
.	TRBV21-1	TRBJ1-5	few	CARKAWGSNQPQHF	TGTGCCAGGAAGGCCTGGGGAAGCAATCAGCCCCAGCATTTT
TRBD2	TRBV20-1	TRBJ2-1	few	CSAGGTRSDEQFF	TGCAGTGCTGGAGGGACTAGAAGCGATGAGCAGTTCTTC
.	TRBV28	TRBJ2-5	.	CASTPVQGTQYF	TGTGCCAGCACCCCCGTTCAAGGGACCCAGTACTTC
.	TRBV12-3/TRBV12-4	TRBJ1-1	few	CASRLHLNTEAFF	TGTGCCAGCAGACTACACTTGAACACTGAAGCTTTCTTT
TRBD2	TRBV7-3	TRBJ2-1	.	CASSTQGLATYNEQFF	TGTGCCAGCAGCACTCAGGGACTAGCGACGTACAATGAGCAGTTCTTC
.	TRBV2	TRBJ2-3	few	CASSEDSWADTQYF	TGTGCCAGCAGTGAGGACTCCTGGGCAGATACGCAGTATTTT
TRBD2	TRBV7-9	TRBJ2-3	few	CASGGGADTQYF	TGTGCCAGCGGGGGAGGGGCGGATACGCAGTATTTT
.	TRBV5-1	TRBJ1-2	.	CASSPQGVSDGYTF	TGCGCCAGCAGCCCCCAGGGAGTGAGCGATGGCTACACCTTC
.	TRBV2	TRBJ2-3	.	CASSEAGVTDTQYF	TGTGCCAGCAGTGAAGCCGGGGTCACAGATACGCAGTATTTT
TRBD1	TRBV5-1	TRBJ2-1	few	CASSWTGPLYNEQFF	TGCGCCAGCTCCTGGACAGGGCCACTCTACAATGAGCAGTTCTTC
.	TRBV4-2	TRBJ2-6	.	CASSQGPASGANVLTF	TGTGCCAGCAGCCAAGGCCCTGCCTCTGGGGCCAACGTCCTGACTTTC
.	TRBV7-2	TRBJ2-7	few	CASSGDIYEQYF	TGTGCCAGCAGCGGGGATATTTACGAGCAGTACTTC
TRBD1	TRBV7-2	TRBJ1-3	.	CASSPLPGTGIGNTIYF	TGTGCCAGCAGCCCGTTACCCGGGACAGGGATCGGAAACACCATATATTTT
TRBD1	TRBV6-5	TRBJ1-2	.	CASSRTGRGYTF	TGTGCCAGCAGTCGGACAGGGCGCGGCTACACCTTC
.	TRBV6-5	TRBJ1-2	many	CASSTVSEHGYTF	TGTGCCAGCAGTACCGTCAGCGAACATGGCTACACCTTC
.	TRBV7-9	TRBJ1-1	.	CASSATSNTEAFF	TGTGCCAGCAGCGCAACATCGAACACTGAAGCTTTCTTT
.	TRBV7-2	TRBJ2-1	.	CASGDILRNEQFF	TGTGCCAGCGGGGACATCTTACGGAATGAGCAGTTCTTC
.	TRBV27	TRBJ1-2	many	CASRNNNGYTF	TGTGCCAGCAGGAACAATAATGGCTACACCTTC
TRBD2	TRBV7-8	TRBJ2-1	.	CASSYRTSQYNEQFF	TGTGCCAGCAGCTATAGGACTAGCCAGTACAATGAGCAGTTCTTC
TRBD2	TRBV12-3/TRBV12-4	TRBJ2-3	.	CASSPSGMNTDTQYF	TGTGCCAGCAGCCCTAGCGGAATGAACACAGATACGCAGTATTTT
.	TRBV20-1	TRBJ1-5	few	CSAIGGRWGNQPQHF	TGCAGTGCTATCGGGGGGAGATGGGGCAATCAGCCCCAGCATTTT
.	TRBV10-3	TRBJ1-1	few	CAINDDRSMNTEAFF	TGTGCCATCAATGATGACAGAAGCATGAACACTGAAGCTTTCTTT
.	TRBV12-3/TRBV12-4	TRBJ1-5	.	CASSRSTDNQPQHF	TGTGCCAGCAGTAGATCGACAGACAATCAGCCCCAGCATTTT
TRBD1	TRBV29-1	TRBJ1-5	.	CSVAPGGDQPQHF	TGCAGCGTTGCGCCAGGGGGGGATCAGCCCCAGCATTTT
TRBD2	TRBV20-1	TRBJ2-3	.	CSARDGKRERADTQYF	TGCAGTGCTAGAGATGGAAAGCGGGAGAGGGCAGATACGCAGTATTTT
.	TRBV30	TRBJ1-1	.	CAWTGGENTEAFF	TGTGCCTGGACTGGGGGCGAGAACACTGAAGCTTTCTTT
TRBD2	TRBV12-3/TRBV12-4	TRBJ2-1	few	CASSPGLASGNEQFF	TGTGCCAGCAGTCCCGGACTAGCGTCCGGCAATGAGCAGTTCTTC
TRBD1	TRBV3-1	TRBJ1-5	few	CASRRRGRGQPQHF	TGTGCCAGCAGACGGAGGGGGCGCGGTCAGCCCCAGCATTTT
TRBD1	TRBV6-6	TRBJ2-4	.	CASTPGTGGIAKNIQYF	TGTGCCAGCACCCCAGGAACAGGGGGCATCGCCAAAAACATTCAGTACTTC
.	TRBV27	TRBJ1-1	.	CASLVAAGTEAFF	TGTGCCAGCTTGGTGGCGGCGGGGACTGAAGCTTTCTTT